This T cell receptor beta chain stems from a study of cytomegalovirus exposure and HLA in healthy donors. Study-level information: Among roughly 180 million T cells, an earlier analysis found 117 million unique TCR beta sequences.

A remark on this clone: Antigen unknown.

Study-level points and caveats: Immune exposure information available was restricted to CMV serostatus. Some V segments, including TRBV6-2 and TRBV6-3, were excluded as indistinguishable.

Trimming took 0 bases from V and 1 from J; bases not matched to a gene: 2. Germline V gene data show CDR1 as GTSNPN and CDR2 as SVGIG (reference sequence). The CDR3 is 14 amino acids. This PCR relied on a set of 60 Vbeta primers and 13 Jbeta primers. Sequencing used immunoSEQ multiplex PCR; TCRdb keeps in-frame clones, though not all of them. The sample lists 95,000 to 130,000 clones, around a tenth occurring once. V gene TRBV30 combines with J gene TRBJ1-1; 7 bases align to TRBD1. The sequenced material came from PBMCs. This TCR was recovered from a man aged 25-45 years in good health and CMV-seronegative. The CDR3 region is CAWSVGTANTEAFF. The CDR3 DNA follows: TGTGCCTGGAGTGTCGGGACAGCGAACACTGAAGCTTTCTTT.